This TCR beta chain originates from a study of blood T cell repertoires in COVID-19. Germline CDR1 is MNHEY and CDR2 is SMNVEV (reference sequence). V gave up 2 bases and J gave up 6 bases; unmatched junction bases: 4. CDR3 length: 15 amino acids. In the original processing: Amplifying reference gene primers gave estimates of nucleated cell counts. Assay: immunoSEQ multiplex PCR; the TCRdb copy retains only in-frame clones and omits some. V and J calls and clone size follow that table, whereas D and trimming were derived from the DNA. Of just over 70,000 clones in the sample, 75% to 85% were seen once.

The chain carries TRBV27 and TRBJ2-1; 10 nucleotides agree with TRBD2. This receptor was taken from a man in his 70s who had recovered from COVID-19. Sequenced: peripheral blood. The CDR3 is CASSLLAGAVNEQFF. The CDR3 DNA reads TGTGCCAGCAGTTTACTAGCGGGGGCGGTCAATGAGCAGTTCTTC.